Here is one T cell receptor (beta chain) with its context. The sample is drawn from a study of blood T cell repertoires in COVID-19. Study in general: The analysed material was cDNA or gDNA that came from T cells, B-cell-depleted T cells, or PBMCs.

Authors' processing steps: Amplification from reference gene primers served as the basis for estimated nucleated cell counts. The assay was immunoSEQ multiplex PCR, and TCRdb's table has in-frame clones only and misses some. The DNA was the basis for D and trimming; V, J and clone size are from that table. The table records around 130,000 clones, roughly nine tenths of them present only once. Patients in Seattle were enrolled during active infection, then followed longitudinally. Germline CDR1 SGHVS, CDR2 FQNEAQ. The V segment lost 4 bases and the J segment 1 base; nucleotides outside the gene matches: 5. This CDR3 contains 16 residues.

The V call is TRBV7-8, the J call TRBJ2-5; TRBD2 matches 11 bases. The TCR originated in a man between 60 and 70 years old with COVID-19, enrolled during active disease. Sequences were obtained from peripheral blood. CDR3 amino acids: CASSSSGTSGQETQYF. The CDR3 coding sequence is TGTGCCAGCAGCTCTAGCGGGACTAGCGGCCAAGAGACCCAGTACTTC.